The 4 T cell receptor beta chains below all came from one sample that was sequenced in a study of beta chain features in type 1 diabetes. Findings and limits, study-wide: There was a moderate but significant shortening of TCRB CDR3s in all four CD4+ subsets of Type 1 diabetes patients.

As every portion of the isolated RNA was reverse transcribed, the sequencing read expressed TCRB transcripts. The repertoire was sequenced with immunoSEQ multiplex PCR; TCRdb's copy has only in-frame clones and lacks some. The sample shows 200,000 to 300,000 clones, roughly a tenth of them seen only once. Their cognate antigens are unknown. The sample comprised naive CD4+ T cells from blood. These receptors originate from a man aged 25-40 years with type 1 diabetes.

The gene calls are TRBV11-2 and TRBJ2-3, with TRBD2 matching 10 bases. Per the germline V gene, CDR1 is SGHAT and CDR2 is FQNNGV. CDR3 length: 15 amino acids. Trimming took 5 bases from V and 2 from J; bases not matched to a gene: 4. For the CDR3, the DNA is TGTGCCAGCAGCCGTAGCGGGGGGTACACAGATACGCAGTATTTT. It codes for CASSRSGGYTDTQYF.

J is TRBJ2-5 and V is TRBV5-1, with 7 positions matching TRBD1. The CDR3 covers 14 residues. Per germline, CDR1 SGHRS and CDR2 YFSETQ. After removal of 2 bases from V and 2 bases from J, the junction contained 3 bases not matched to a gene. CDR3 sequence: CASSFGQAQETQYF. CDR3 nucleotides: TGCGCCAGCAGCTTCGGACAGGCACAAGAGACCCAGTACTTC.

The chain has TRBV11-2 and TRBJ2-7, with D perhaps matching TRBD1 (5 bases). The V and J ends lost 1 base and 1 base respectively, with 11 bases between them. CDR3 length equals 15 residues. Germline V gene lookup returns CDR1 SGHAT and CDR2 FQNNGV. This CDR3 is CASSLGGQGSYEQYF. Here the CDR3 DNA reads TGTGCCAGCAGCTTAGGGGGCCAGGGATCCTACGAGCAGTACTTC.

This clone turned up a few times. The chain combines TRBV7-9 with TRBJ2-7, with 9 bases that match TRBD1. The ends lost 4 bases at V and 10 bases at J; junction bases unmatched: 17. Germline CDR1 reads SEHNR; CDR2 reads FQNEAQ (reference sequence). The CDR3 runs 16 residues. CDR3 sequence (DNA): TGTGCCAGCAGCTACCTGCCACCGGGACAGGGACCATTCCAGTACTTC. Amino acid sequence: CASSYLPPGQGPFQYF.